The sequence of this T cell receptor beta chain was determined in a study of radiotherapy plus CTLA-4 blockade in lung cancer (dated by TCRdb to 2016 to 2019). Looking at the study overall: Objective responses occurred in roughly 19% of enrolled patients, and roughly 30% achieved disease control.

The germline V and J ends show losses of 5 bases and 5 bases respectively, and no gene match explains 8 bases of the junction. Including cysteine and phenylalanine, the CDR3 has 16 amino acids. This entry keeps only the CDR3 DNA: 48 bases, framed from base 1. CDR1 and CDR2 are drawn from the germline V gene: SGHAT, FQNNGV. Focal radiation therapy combined with CTLA-4 blockade (ipilimumab) was tested in patients with chemo-refractory metastatic non-small-cell lung cancer. Overall results and qualifications from the work: After treatment with radiotherapy and ipilimumab, TCR clones that originated in tumors expanded in peripheral blood. The strongest predictors of response, as reported, were early dynamic changes in blood T cell clones along with a rise in serum interferon-beta after radiation.

The library was made by the immunoSEQ multiplex PCR assay. Held by TCRdb, this immuneACCESS table contains in-frame sequences only and omits some clones. Under half of the omission traces to an unresolved V gene where checked; the cause of the rest is unknown. In this sample the table shows more than 100,000 clones, over 80% of which occur a single time. The ten largest clones represent 6.9% of the sample. This clone has just one count. Its cognate antigen has yet to be identified. Nothing much larger sits one base from this clone, and base qualities are not available. Recombination connected TRBV11-2 to TRBJ2-5; 13 bases in between match TRBD2. The TCR sequence derives from a human donor with non-small cell lung cancer that progressed on radiotherapy plus ipilimumab. This specimen was peripheral blood, taken from a patient treated with radiotherapy plus ipilimumab. The bases read TGTGCCAGCAGCCTCGGACTAGCGGGAGTAGCGGAGACCCAGTACTTC. It specifies CASSLGLAGVAETQYF.